The 8 T cell receptor beta chains below all came from one sample that was sequenced in a study of beta chain features in type 1 diabetes. The entirety of the isolated RNA underwent reverse transcription, so expressed TCRB transcripts were sequenced. Profiling relied on immunoSEQ multiplex PCR, and the TCRdb table lists in-frame clones only, not all of them. The data contain more than 150,000 clones, about 13% of them singletons. The source material was central memory CD4+ T cells from blood. Every receptor here comes from a woman between 18 and 30 years old in good health.

This clone was observed a few times. This sample also contains other DNA sequences that code for the same CDR3. This chain links TRBV5-4 with TRBJ2-5, with D possibly being TRBD2 (6 bases). The V and J ends lost 1 base and 2 bases respectively, with 6 bases between them. The CDR3 sequence is 13 residues long. CDR1 is SGHNT, CDR2 YYREEE, per germline (reference sequence). CDR3 sequence: CASSLSGQETQYF. The CDR3 DNA reads TGTGCCAGCAGCTTGAGCGGGCAAGAGACCCAGTACTTC.

This sequence joins TRBV6-5 and TRBJ2-1; 12 bases are a match to TRBD2. Germline CDR1 is MNHEY and CDR2 is SVGAGI. The CDR3 is 16 amino acids. With 0 bases clipped from V and 5 bases from J, the junction kept 2 bases outside the gene matches. For the CDR3, the DNA is TGTGCCAGCAGTTACTCGAGGACTAGCGGGAACAATGAGCAGTTCTTC. Protein product: CASSYSRTSGNNEQFF.

The V and J genes are TRBV28 and TRBJ1-5, with TRBD1 matching over 8 bases. The germline V gene encodes CDR1 MDHEN and CDR2 SYDVKM. The CDR3 runs 15 residues. The J segment lost 3 bases and the V segment lost 5 bases, leaving 6 bases of the junction unmatched. CDR3 coding DNA: TGTGCCAGCAGTGTACAGGGGGTGGTCAATCAGCCCCAGCATTTT. Residues: CASSVQGVVNQPQHF.

This clone was found a few times. Within the sample, other DNA sequences also encode this same CDR3. The CDR3 loop is CASSPGQSSYNEQFF. Written as DNA, the CDR3 is TGTGCCAGCTCACCGGGGCAGAGCTCCTACAATGAGCAGTTCTTC. The chain links TRBV18 to TRBJ2-1; possible D gene TRBD1, 5 bases. The germline V gene has CDR1 KGHSH and CDR2 LQKENI. The V gene lost 3 bases and the J gene lost 0 bases, with 9 bases spanning the gap. The CDR3 runs to 15 residues.

This clone came up a few times. V is TRBV7-2 and J is TRBJ2-7; TRBD1 is a possible D gene (5 bases). The CDR3 is 17 amino acids. The V end was cut by 5 bases, the J end by 2 bases, with 22 bases between. CDR1 and CDR2 from the germline V gene are SGHTA and FQGNSA. CDR3 sequence (DNA): TGTGCCAGCAGCCAAGATAGGGGCCCGCCTCTGGCCTACGAGCAGTACTTC. Its protein is CASSQDRGPPLAYEQYF. Looking up the rest from reference TRBV7-2 and TRBJ2-7 gives the full variable domain: GAGVSQSPSNKVTEKGKDVELRCDPISGHTALYWYRQSLGQGLEFLIYFQGNSAPDKSGLPSDRFSAERTGGSVSTLTIQRTQQEDSAVYLCASSQDRGPPLAYEQYFGPGTRLTVT.

The sample holds a few counts of this clone. V is TRBV7-9 and J is TRBJ2-3; D is possibly TRBD2 (8 bases). This CDR3 comprises 16 residues. Germline lookup yields CDR1 SEHNR and CDR2 FQNEAQ (reference sequence). V lost 1 base and J lost 4, with 15 bases in between. CDR3 nucleotides: TGTGCCAGCAGCTTAGACTATAGCGGGACAGCAGATACGCAGTATTTT. Protein product: CASSLDYSGTADTQYF.

V gene TRBV5-1 combines with J gene TRBJ1-2, with a weak D call TRBD1 (6 bases). V was trimmed by 0 bases and J by 3 bases, leaving 9 bases between them. Germline values: CDR1 SGHRS, CDR2 YFSETQ. This CDR3 contains 14 residues. CDR3 coding DNA: TGCGCCAGCAGCTTGGCGGACAGTGACTATGGCTACACCTTC. It codes for CASSLADSDYGYTF.

The V call is TRBV4-3, the J call TRBJ2-7; 10 nucleotides agree with TRBD2. V trimming: 6 bases; J trimming: 3 bases; junction bases outside the gene matches: 2. The CDR3 is 13 amino acids. Germline values: CDR1 LGHNA, CDR2 YSLEER. The CDR3: CASRASGSYEQYF. DNA of the CDR3: TGCGCCAGCAGAGCTAGCGGGAGCTACGAGCAGTACTTC.